The 22 T cell receptor beta chains listed next were all sequenced from one sample in a study of blood T cell repertoires in COVID-19. Data came from immunoSEQ multiplex PCR; TCRdb stores just in-frame clones and leaves some out. This sample has approximately 240,000 clones, with 82% found just once. Sequencing was carried out using peripheral blood. Source of these receptors: a woman aged 80 or older with active or convalescent COVID-19.

The chain recombines TRBV10-1 with TRBJ1-6, with a tentative D call TRBD1 (6 bases). The CDR3 totals 13 residues. CDR1 is WNHNN, CDR2 SYGVQD, per germline (reference sequence). The germline V and J ends were trimmed by 6 bases and 8 bases, with 11 bases remaining between them. CDR3 amino acids: CASSRQADSPLHF. For the CDR3, the DNA is TGCGCCAGCAGCAGACAGGCCGATTCACCCCTCCACTTT.

The chain joins TRBV5-1 to TRBJ1-1; tentatively, D is TRBD1 (6 bases). CDR3 length: 14 amino acids. Trimming stripped 4 bases from V and 2 bases from J, with 12 bases between. CDR1 and CDR2 (germline): SGHRS, YFSETQ. DNA for the CDR3: TGCGCCAGCAGCCCGAGGACAGCAAACACTGAAGCTTTCTTT. It specifies CASSPRTANTEAFF.

The rearrangement uses TRBV28 and TRBJ1-4; weak D call: TRBD1 (6 bases). There are 13 residues in the CDR3. Trimming stripped 2 bases from V and 12 bases from J, with 13 bases between. Germline V gene lookup returns CDR1 MDHEN and CDR2 SYDVKM. The CDR3 sequence: CASSLNGRGELFF. Here the CDR3 DNA reads TGTGCCAGCAGTTTAAACGGGAGGGGGGAACTGTTTTTT. Full variable domain (remainder filled in from reference TRBV28 and TRBJ1-4): DVKVTQSSRYLVKRTGEKVFLECVQDMDHENMFWYRQDPGLGLRLIYFSYDVKMKEKGDIPEGYSVSREKKERFSLILESASTNQTSMYLCASSLNGRGELFFGSGTQLSVL.

This clone appeared a single time. This chain links TRBV11-3 with TRBJ1-6, with a possible D match to TRBD1 (5 bases). There are 13 residues in the CDR3. V was cut by 2 bases and J by 8 bases, with 7 bases left in between. Per germline, CDR1 SGHNT and CDR2 YENEEA. The CDR3 sequence: CASSLSRDSPLHF. CDR3 sequence (DNA): TGTGCCAGCAGCTTAAGCAGGGATTCACCCCTCCACTTT.

The genes are TRBV18 and TRBJ1-6, with 7 bases that match TRBD1. Germline CDR1 reads KGHSH; CDR2 reads LQKENI. V was pared by 3 bases and J by 5 bases, with 7 bases of the junction left unmatched. The CDR3 contains 16 residues. The CDR3 coding sequence is TGTGCCAGCTCACCCGGGACAGCGACGAATAATTCACCCCTCCACTTT. This translates into CASSPGTATNNSPLHF. Full variable domain (missing parts from reference TRBV18 and TRBJ1-6): NAGVMQNPRHLVRRRGQEARLRCSPMKGHSHVYWYRQLPEEGLKFMVYLQKENIIDESGMPKERFSAEFPKEGPSILRIQQVVRGDSAAYFCASSPGTATNNSPLHFGNGTRLTVT.

A remark on this clone: Distinct nucleotide sequences in the sample also encode this CDR3. The chain links TRBV20-1 to TRBJ2-1; 7 nucleotides align to TRBD2. V lost 3 bases, J lost 4 bases, and 6 bases stayed unmatched. Germline values: CDR1 DFQATT, CDR2 SNEGSKA (reference sequence). This CDR3 comprises 14 residues. CDR3 region: CSASGLADYNEQFF. The CDR3 DNA sequence: TGCAGTGCTAGTGGGCTAGCGGATTACAATGAGCAGTTCTTC.

The chain couples TRBV4-2 to TRBJ1-4, with unresolved D. CDR1 and CDR2 (germline): LGHNA, YNFKEQ. The CDR3 is 16 residues long. V was trimmed by 3 bases and J by 0 bases, leaving 11 bases between them. This CDR3 reads CASSQRGPATNEKLFF. The DNA of the CDR3 is TGTGCCAGCAGCCAGAGAGGGCCCGCAACTAATGAAAAACTGTTTTTT.

J is TRBJ2-7 and V is TRBV5-1; weak D call: TRBD2 (5 bases). There are 14 residues in the CDR3. V lost 5 bases and J lost 0, with 12 bases in between. Germline V gene sequence: CDR1 SGHRS, CDR2 YFSETQ. The CDR3 DNA reads TGCGCCAGCAGTAATGGCGGGCCCTCCTACGAGCAGTACTTC. This encodes CASSNGGPSYEQYF. The full variable domain, rest sourced from reference TRBV5-1 and TRBJ2-7, is KAGVTQTPRYLIKTRGQQVTLSCSPISGHRSVSWYQQTPGQGLQFLFEYFSETQRNKGNFPGRFSGRQFSNSRSEMNVSTLELGDSALYLCASSNGGPSYEQYFGPGTRLTVT.

This chain joins TRBV9 and TRBJ2-7; TRBD2 aligns across 7 bases. Germline assignment: CDR1 SGDLS and CDR2 YYNGEE. V gave up 1 base and J gave up 6 bases; unmatched junction bases: 10. This CDR3 comprises 15 residues. The CDR3 DNA reads TGTGCCAGCAGCGTATCCCAACGGGGGGACGGCGAGCAGTACTTC. Translated: CASSVSQRGDGEQYF. The full variable domain, its missing parts supplied by reference TRBV9 and TRBJ2-7, is DSGVTQTPKHLITATGQRVTLRCSPRSGDLSVYWYQQSLDQGLQFLIQYYNGEERAKGNILERFSAQQFPDLHSELNLSSLELGDSALYFCASSVSQRGDGEQYFGPGTRLTVT.

The chain is built from TRBV24-1 and TRBJ1-2; D is ambiguous. CDR1 and CDR2 (germline): KGHDR, SFDVKD. The CDR3 runs 12 residues. Trimming removed 5 bases at V and 4 bases at J, with 7 bases between. The CDR3 sequence is CATSGTIYGYTF. In DNA form, the CDR3 reads TGTGCCACCAGTGGAACAATCTATGGCTACACCTTC.

CDR3 sequence (DNA): TGTGCCAGCAGTTCCCCACTAGCGGGGGGGCGCGGTGAGCAGTTCTTC. Residues: CASSSPLAGGRGEQFF. This chain links TRBV6-5 with TRBJ2-1; 13 bases align to TRBD2. The CDR3 extends over 16 amino acids. Trimming took 4 bases from V and 9 from J; bases not matched to a gene: 9. CDR1 and CDR2 from the germline V gene are MNHEY and SVGAGI.

The gene calls are TRBV19 and TRBJ2-1, with 8 nucleotides matching TRBD1. Germline assignment: CDR1 LNHDA and CDR2 SQIVND (reference sequence). This CDR3 has 15 amino acids. The J segment lost 3 bases and the V segment lost 1 base, leaving 2 bases of the junction unmatched. The CDR3 bases are TGTGCCAGTAGTATAGGGGGACAGGTCTACAATGAGCAGTTCTTC. It encodes CASSIGGQVYNEQFF.

V and J are TRBV30 and TRBJ1-2; D is ambiguous. The CDR3 has 12 amino acids. V lost 1 base and J lost 9, with 12 bases in between. Germline V lookup: CDR1 GTSNPN, CDR2 SVGIG (reference sequence). The CDR3 reads CAWSEGLMSYTF. CDR3 coding DNA: TGTGCCTGGAGTGAAGGACTAATGAGCTACACCTTC.

In this sample, this clone turned up once. The chain carries TRBV19 and TRBJ1-5, with 11 bases identical to TRBD1. This CDR3 is built from 19 residues. V lost 1 base, J lost 3 bases, and 11 bases stayed unmatched. Germline loops: CDR1 LNHDA, CDR2 SQIVND (reference sequence). CDR3 DNA: TGTGCCAGTAGTATAGGACCCGGACAGGGGGCGCAGAACAATCAGCCCCAGCATTTT. This sequence encodes CASSIGPGQGAQNNQPQHF.

The chain is built from TRBV4-1 and TRBJ2-1; possibly TRBD1 for D (6 bases). V was clipped by 3 bases and J by 2 bases, with 11 bases between them. Germline V lookup: CDR1 MGHRA, CDR2 YSYEKL. There are 15 residues in the CDR3. Here the CDR3 reads CASSQGTNTYNEQFF. CDR3 sequence (DNA): TGCGCCAGCAGCCAGGGGACAAATACCTACAATGAGCAGTTCTTC.

V is TRBV19 and J is TRBJ2-2, with 9 bases aligning to TRBD2. The junction had 13 bases not matched to a gene; V was cut back by 3 bases and J by 5 bases. Per the germline V gene, CDR1 is LNHDA and CDR2 is SQIVND (reference sequence). The CDR3 has 18 residues. CDR3 DNA: TGTGCCAGTAGTATTCTCGGGTTAGCGGGAGTTAATACCGGGGAGCTGTTTTTT. Translation: CASSILGLAGVNTGELFF.

The chain carries TRBV27 and TRBJ2-7; 9 bases align to TRBD2. Trimming at V came to 7 bases and at J to 7 bases, leaving 29 bases not matched to a gene. From germline, CDR1 is MNHEY and CDR2 SMNVEV (reference sequence). The CDR3 sequence is 20 residues long. CDR3 protein: CASNLRTGWLREGKIGEQYF. The DNA of the CDR3 is TGTGCCAGCAACCTGAGGACAGGTTGGCTGCGGGAGGGTAAAATCGGGGAGCAGTACTTC.

The rearrangement joins TRBV19 to TRBJ1-1, with 7 bases that match TRBD1. The germline gives CDR1 LNHDA, CDR2 SQIVND (reference sequence). Trimming removed 6 bases from V and 4 bases from J; junction bases left unmatched: 8. CDR3 length equals 14 residues. Written as DNA, the CDR3 is TGTGCCAGTAGCTACTCCGACAGGGCCACTGAAGCTTTCTTT. As protein: CASSYSDRATEAFF.

This clone occurred a few times. The rearrangement links TRBV4-1 to TRBJ2-1, with 8 bases identical to TRBD2. V lost 0 bases to trimming and J lost 4 bases; unmatched junction nucleotides: 5. CDR1 is MGHRA, CDR2 YSYEKL, per germline. CDR3 length: 16 amino acids. The DNA of the CDR3 is TGCGCCAGCAGCCAAGATTCAGCGGGGGTGTACAATGAGCAGTTCTTC. Protein sequence: CASSQDSAGVYNEQFF.

The CDR3 loop reads CASSISGGVLYGYTF. The CDR3 nucleotides read TGTGCCAGTAGTATATCCGGGGGAGTGCTCTATGGCTACACCTTC. J is TRBJ1-2 and V is TRBV19; perhaps TRBD1 as D (5 bases). The CDR3 has 15 residues. Germline V lookup: CDR1 LNHDA, CDR2 SQIVND (reference sequence). Trimming cost V 2 bases and J 4 bases, with 14 bases left between them.

The V call is TRBV19, the J call TRBJ1-2; 10 nucleotides agree with TRBD1. This CDR3 has 15 amino acids. Germline trimming cut 5 bases from V and 4 bases from J; bases unmatched to any gene: 7. Germline CDR1 reads LNHDA; CDR2 reads SQIVND (reference sequence). CDR3 DNA: TGTGCCAGTAGTTCGGACAGGGGGGTCGGCTATGGCTACACCTTC. Protein: CASSSDRGVGYGYTF.

V and J are TRBV4-2 and TRBJ2-3; 11 bases line up with TRBD2. Germline loops: CDR1 LGHNA, CDR2 YNFKEQ. The CDR3 loop spans 16 amino acids. The V gene end was trimmed by 4 bases and the J gene end by 2 bases; junction bases not matched to a gene: 5. The CDR3 loop is CASSPGLADYTDTQYF. CDR3 sequence (DNA): TGTGCCAGCAGCCCGGGACTAGCGGATTACACAGATACGCAGTATTTT.